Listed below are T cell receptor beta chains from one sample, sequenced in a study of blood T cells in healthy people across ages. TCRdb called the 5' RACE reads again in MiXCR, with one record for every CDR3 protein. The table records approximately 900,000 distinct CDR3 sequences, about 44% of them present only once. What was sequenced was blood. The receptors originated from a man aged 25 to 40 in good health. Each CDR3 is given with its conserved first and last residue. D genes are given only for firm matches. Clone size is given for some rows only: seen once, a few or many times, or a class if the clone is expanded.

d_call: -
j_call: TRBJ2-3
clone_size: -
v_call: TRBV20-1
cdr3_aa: CSAPPRDRYTDTQYF
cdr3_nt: TGCAGTGCTCCGCCGCGGGACAGATACACAGATACGCAGTATTTT

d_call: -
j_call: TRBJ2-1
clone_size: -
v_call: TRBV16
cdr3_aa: CASSQSGPYNEQFF
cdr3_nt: TGTGCCAGCAGCCAATCGGGCCCCTACAATGAGCAGTTCTTC

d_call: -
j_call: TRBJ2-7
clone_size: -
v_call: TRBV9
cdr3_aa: CASSPGVGYEQYF
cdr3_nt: TGTGCCAGCAGCCCGGGGGTGGGGTACGAGCAGTACTTC

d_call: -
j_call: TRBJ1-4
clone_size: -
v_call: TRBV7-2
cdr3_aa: CASSLGTVQNEKLFF
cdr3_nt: TGTGCCAGCAGCTTAGGGACGGTCCAAAATGAAAAACTGTTTTTT

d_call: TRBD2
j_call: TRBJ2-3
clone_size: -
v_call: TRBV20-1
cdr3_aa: CSAQRFLAGGLGTDTQYF
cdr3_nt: TGCAGTGCCCAACGATTCCTAGCGGGGGGGCTTGGCACAGATACGCAGTATTTT

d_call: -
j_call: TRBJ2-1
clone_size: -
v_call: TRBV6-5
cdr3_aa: CASSRGRGYYNEQFF
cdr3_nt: TGTGCCAGCTCACGGGGACGGGGTTACTACAATGAGCAGTTCTTC

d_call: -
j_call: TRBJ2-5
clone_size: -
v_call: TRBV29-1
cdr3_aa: CSVEPRGAHQETQYF
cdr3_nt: TGCAGCGTTGAACCCCGGGGGGCACACCAAGAGACCCAGTACTTC

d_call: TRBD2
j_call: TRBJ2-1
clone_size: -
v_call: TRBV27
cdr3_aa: CASYPLAGNNEQFF
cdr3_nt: TGTGCCAGCTACCCACTAGCGGGGAACAATGAGCAGTTCTTC

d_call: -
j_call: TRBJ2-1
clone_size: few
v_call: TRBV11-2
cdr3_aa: CASSLDSYSTEQFF
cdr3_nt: TGTGCCAGCAGCTTAGACTCCTATAGCACTGAGCAGTTCTTC

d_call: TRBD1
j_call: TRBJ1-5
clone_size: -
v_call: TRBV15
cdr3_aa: CATSSGTGLNSNQPQHF
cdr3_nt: TGTGCCACCAGCAGCGGGACAGGCCTCAATAGCAATCAGCCCCAGCATTTT

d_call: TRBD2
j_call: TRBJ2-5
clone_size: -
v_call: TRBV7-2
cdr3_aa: CASSSRTSGGWETQYF
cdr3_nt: TGTGCCAGCAGCAGCCGGACTAGCGGGGGGTGGGAGACCCAGTACTTC

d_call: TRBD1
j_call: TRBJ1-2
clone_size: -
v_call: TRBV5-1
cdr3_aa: CASIRNPGTGKDGYTF
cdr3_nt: TGCGCCAGCATCCGCAATCCCGGGACAGGGAAGGATGGCTACACCTTC

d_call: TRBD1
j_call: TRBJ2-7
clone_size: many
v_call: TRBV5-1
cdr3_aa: CASSLGDRAYEQYF
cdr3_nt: TGCGCCAGCAGCTTGGGGGACAGGGCCTACGAGCAGTACTTC

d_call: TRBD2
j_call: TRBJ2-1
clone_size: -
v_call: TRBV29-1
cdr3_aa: CSAEGLAGGTAFF
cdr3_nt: TGCAGCGCCGAGGGGCTAGCGGGGGGGACAGCGTTCTTC

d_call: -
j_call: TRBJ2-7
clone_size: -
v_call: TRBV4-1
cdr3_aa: CASSPETLNYEQYF
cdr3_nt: TGCGCCAGCAGCCCCGAAACCCTTAACTACGAGCAGTACTTC

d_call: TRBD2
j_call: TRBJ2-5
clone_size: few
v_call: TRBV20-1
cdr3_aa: CSAADSGRIKETQYF
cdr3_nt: TGCAGTGCGGCGGATAGCGGGAGAATCAAAGAGACCCAGTACTTC

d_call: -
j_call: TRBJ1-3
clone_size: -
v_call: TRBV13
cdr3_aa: CASSPVGQSSSGNTIYF
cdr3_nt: TGTGCCAGCAGCCCCGTAGGACAGTCGAGCTCTGGAAACACCATATATTTT

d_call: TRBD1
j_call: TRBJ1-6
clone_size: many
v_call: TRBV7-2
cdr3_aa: CASSVAGTGSSPLHF
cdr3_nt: TGTGCCAGCAGCGTTGCCGGGACAGGGAGTTCACCCCTCCACTTT

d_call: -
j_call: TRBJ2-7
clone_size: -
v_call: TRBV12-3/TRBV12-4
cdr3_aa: CASSTTGYEQYF
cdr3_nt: TGTGCCAGCAGCACCACAGGGTACGAGCAGTACTTC

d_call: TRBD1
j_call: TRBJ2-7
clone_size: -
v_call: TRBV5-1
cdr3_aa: CASSATGDEQYF
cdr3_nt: TGCGCCAGCAGCGCGACAGGGGACGAGCAGTACTTC

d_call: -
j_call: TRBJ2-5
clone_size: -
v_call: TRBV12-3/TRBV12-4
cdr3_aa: CASSSAGSQETQYF
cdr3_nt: TGTGCCAGCAGTTCAGCTGGGAGCCAAGAGACCCAGTACTTC

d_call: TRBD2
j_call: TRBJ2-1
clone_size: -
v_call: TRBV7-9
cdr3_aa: CASSPMTSGVYNEQFF
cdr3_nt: TGTGCCAGCAGCCCCATGACTAGCGGGGTATACAATGAGCAGTTCTTC

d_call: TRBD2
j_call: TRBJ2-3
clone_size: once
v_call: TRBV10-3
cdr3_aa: CATSEGAGGPGTDTQYF
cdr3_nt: TGTGCCACCAGTGAGGGAGCGGGAGGGCCGGGCACAGATACGCAGTATTTT

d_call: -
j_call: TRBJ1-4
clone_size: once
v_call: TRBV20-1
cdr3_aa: CSARDFRLTNEKLFF
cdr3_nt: TGCAGTGCTAGAGATTTCAGGCTAACTAATGAAAAACTGTTTTTT

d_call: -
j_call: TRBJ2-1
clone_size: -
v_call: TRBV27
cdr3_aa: CASSLTALNEQFF
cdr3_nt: TGTGCCAGCAGTCTGACAGCCTTAAATGAGCAGTTCTTC

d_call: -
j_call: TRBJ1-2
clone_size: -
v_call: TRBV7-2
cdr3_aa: CTSSPTSGQGYGCTF
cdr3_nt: TGTACCAGCAGCCCAACCTCCGGCCAAGGCTATGGCTGCACCTTC

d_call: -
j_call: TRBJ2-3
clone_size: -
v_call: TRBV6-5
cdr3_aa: CASSYSSLDTQYF
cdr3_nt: TGTGCCAGCAGTTACTCTTCGCTGGATACGCAGTATTTT

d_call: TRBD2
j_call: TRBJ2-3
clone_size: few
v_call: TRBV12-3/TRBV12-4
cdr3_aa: CASSTRLASGGPTSTDTQYF
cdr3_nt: TGTGCCAGCAGTACACGACTCGCTAGCGGGGGACCAACTAGCACAGATACGCAGTATTTT

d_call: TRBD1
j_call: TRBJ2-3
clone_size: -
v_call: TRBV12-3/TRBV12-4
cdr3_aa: CASIHTGQGGADTQYF
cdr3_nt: TGTGCCAGCATCCATACGGGACAGGGTGGAGCAGATACGCAGTATTTT

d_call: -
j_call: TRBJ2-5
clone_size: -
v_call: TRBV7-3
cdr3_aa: CASSFQYF
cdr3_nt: TGTGCCAGCAGCTTTCAGTACTTC

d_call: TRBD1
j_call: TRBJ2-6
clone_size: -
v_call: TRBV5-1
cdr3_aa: CASSGQGISGANVLTF
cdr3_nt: TGCGCCAGCAGTGGACAGGGGATCTCTGGGGCCAACGTCCTGACTTTC

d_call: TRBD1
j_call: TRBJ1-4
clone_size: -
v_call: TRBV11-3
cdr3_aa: CASSLDGYRDRGEKLFF
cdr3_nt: TGTGCCAGCAGCTTAGATGGGTACCGGGACAGAGGTGAAAAACTGTTTTTT

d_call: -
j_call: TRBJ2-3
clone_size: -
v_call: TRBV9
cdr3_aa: CASSVDLPQNTQYF
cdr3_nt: TGTGCCAGCAGCGTAGATCTCCCGCAGAATACGCAGTATTTT

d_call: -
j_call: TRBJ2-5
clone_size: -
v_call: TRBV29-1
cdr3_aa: CSARDNGVETQYF
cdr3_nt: TGCAGCGCTAGGGACAACGGGGTCGAGACCCAGTACTTC

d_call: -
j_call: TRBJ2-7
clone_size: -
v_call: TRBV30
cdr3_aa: CAWSVPGSSYEQYF
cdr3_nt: TGTGCCTGGAGTGTACCCGGTAGCTCCTACGAGCAGTACTTC

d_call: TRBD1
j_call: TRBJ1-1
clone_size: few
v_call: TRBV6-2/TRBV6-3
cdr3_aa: CATKYPEGATEAFF
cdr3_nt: TGTGCCACCAAATACCCAGAGGGGGCAACTGAAGCTTTCTTT

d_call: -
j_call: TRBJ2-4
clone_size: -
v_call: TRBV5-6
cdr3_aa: CASSGGSETAKNIQYF
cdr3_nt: TGTGCCAGCAGCGGTGGTTCGGAAACTGCCAAAAACATTCAGTACTTC

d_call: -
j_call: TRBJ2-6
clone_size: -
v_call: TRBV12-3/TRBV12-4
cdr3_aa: CASSWISLPVLTF
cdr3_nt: TGTGCCAGCAGTTGGATCTCGTTGCCCGTCCTGACTTTC

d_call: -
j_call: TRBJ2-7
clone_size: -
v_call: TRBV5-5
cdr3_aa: CASSLGPTDPDEQYF
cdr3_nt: TGTGCCAGCAGCTTAGGTCCGACGGACCCAGACGAGCAGTACTTC

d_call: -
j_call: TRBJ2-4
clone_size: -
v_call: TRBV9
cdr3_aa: CTSSARELDIQYF
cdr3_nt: TGTACCAGCAGCGCCCGGGAATTGGACATTCAGTACTTC

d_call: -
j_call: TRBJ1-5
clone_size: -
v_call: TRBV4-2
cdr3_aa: CASSQVGAGDSNQPQHF
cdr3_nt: TGTGCCAGCAGCCAAGTCGGGGCAGGCGATAGCAATCAGCCCCAGCATTTT

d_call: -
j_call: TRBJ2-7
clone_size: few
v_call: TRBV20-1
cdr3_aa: CSARDPSEQYF
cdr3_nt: TGCAGTGCTAGAGATCCGTCCGAGCAGTACTTC

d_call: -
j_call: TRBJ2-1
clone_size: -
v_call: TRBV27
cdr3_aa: CAATPGTGVYNEQFF
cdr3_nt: TGTGCCGCAACGCCGGGGACTGGTGTATACAATGAGCAGTTCTTC

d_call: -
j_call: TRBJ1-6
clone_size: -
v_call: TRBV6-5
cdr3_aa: CASSGAGRVDSPLHF
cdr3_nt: TGTGCCAGCAGTGGGGCGGGCAGGGTGGATTCACCCCTCCACTTT